These 18 T cell receptor beta chains were sequenced from one sample in a study of cytomegalovirus exposure and HLA in healthy donors. A multiplex PCR was run with 60 Vbeta primers and 13 Jbeta primers. Method: immunoSEQ multiplex PCR; TCRdb's copy keeps in-frame clones and lacks some. The data show under 150,000 clones, roughly 80% seen once. Sequences were obtained from PBMCs. These receptors came from a woman aged 40-49 years in good health and CMV-seropositive.

The rearrangement links TRBV11-1 to TRBJ2-3; D gene ambiguous. This CDR3 region has 13 residues. V was clipped by 5 bases and J by 10 bases, with 16 bases between them. Germline CDR1 reads SGHAT; CDR2 reads FQDESV (reference sequence). The CDR3: CASSIRVSQPQYF. The CDR3 DNA follows: TGTGCCAGCAGCATCCGGGTGAGCCAACCGCAGTATTTT.

This clone was found a few times. The J gene is TRBJ1-1, the V gene TRBV6-5, with 8 nucleotides matching TRBD1. The germline V gene has CDR1 MNHEY and CDR2 SVGAGI. The trim removed 6 bases at V and 2 bases at J, leaving 8 bases unmatched. The CDR3 spans 15 residues. The CDR3 is CASRMYRGRNTEAFF. CDR3 DNA sequence: TGTGCCAGCAGAATGTACAGGGGGAGAAACACTGAAGCTTTCTTT.

This chain joins TRBV25-1 and TRBJ1-3, with 9 bases aligning to TRBD1. Germline-derived CDR1 and CDR2 are MGHDK and SYGVNS. The junction had 4 bases not matched to a gene; V was cut back by 2 bases and J by 2 bases. The CDR3 has 16 residues. The CDR3 spells CASSERTGVTGNTIYF. In DNA, the CDR3 is TGTGCCAGCAGTGAAAGGACAGGGGTAACTGGAAACACCATATATTTT.

The rearrangement uses TRBV6-1 and TRBJ1-5, with TRBD1 matching 8 bases. With 6 bases clipped from V and 6 bases from J, the junction kept 4 bases outside the gene matches. Germline loops: CDR1 MNHNS, CDR2 SASEGT. The CDR3 sequence is 13 residues long. The CDR3 DNA is TGTGCCAGCAGCACAGGGGGTGTTCAGCCCCAGCATTTT. Translation gives CASSTGGVQPQHF.

This clone was seen only a few times. This chain joins TRBV7-2 and TRBJ2-1; the D gene is possibly TRBD2 (7 bases). The CDR3 has 15 residues. V was pared by 5 bases and J by 10 bases, with 21 bases between. The germline CDR1 and CDR2 sequences are SGHTA and FQGNSA. The CDR3 loop reads CASSVSRGGAGEQFF. CDR3 in DNA: TGTGCCAGCAGCGTATCTAGAGGGGGGGCCGGGGAGCAGTTCTTC. The whole variable domain, filled in from reference TRBV7-2 and TRBJ2-1, reads GAGVSQSPSNKVTEKGKDVELRCDPISGHTALYWYRQSLGQGLEFLIYFQGNSAPDKSGLPSDRFSAERTGGSVSTLTIQRTQQEDSAVYLCASSVSRGGAGEQFFGPGTRLTVL.

The rearrangement uses TRBV10-3 and TRBJ2-5, with 8 positions matching TRBD1. This CDR3 is built from 13 residues. V trimming: 6 bases; J trimming: 5 bases; junction bases outside the gene matches: 5. Germline-derived CDR1 and CDR2 are ENHRY and SYGVKD. The CDR3 DNA follows: TGTGCCATCAGACAGGGGGTTGAGGAGACCCAGTACTTC. It codes for CAIRQGVEETQYF.

About this clone itself: Distinct nucleotide sequences in the sample also encode this CDR3. J is TRBJ1-6 and V is TRBV25-1; D is undetermined. Trimming stripped 3 bases from V and 8 bases from J, with 5 bases between. The germline V gene has CDR1 MGHDK and CDR2 SYGVNS. The CDR3 loop spans 12 amino acids. The CDR3 reads CASSDRYSPLHF. The CDR3 nucleotides are TGTGCCAGCAGTGACCGTTATTCACCCCTCCACTTT.

The V call is TRBV19, the J call TRBJ2-2, with TRBD2 identical over 9 bases. CDR1 and CDR2 from the germline V gene are LNHDA and SQIVND (reference sequence). V lost 8 bases and J lost 6; bases outside the gene matches: 16. CDR3 length: 17 residues. In DNA, the CDR3 is TGTGCCAGTTTGGCGTCTCGGCGGGAGGGCCGGGCCGGGGAGCTGTTTTTT. The encoded protein is CASLASRREGRAGELFF.

CDR3 nucleotide sequence: TGTGCCAGCAGCATTAGCGGGAGTGGTTACAATGAGCAGTTCTTC. Amino acid sequence: CASSISGSGYNEQFF. The chain joins TRBV7-2 to TRBJ2-1, with 9 nucleotides matching TRBD2. The germline V gene encodes CDR1 SGHTA and CDR2 FQGNSA. The CDR3 loop spans 15 amino acids. The V gene end was trimmed by 5 bases and the J gene end by 4 bases; junction bases not matched to a gene: 6.

The rearrangement links TRBV15 to TRBJ1-4; D remains unclear. Germline lookup yields CDR1 LNHNV and CDR2 YYDKDF (reference sequence). The CDR3 length is 15 residues. The ends were cut back, 1 base at V and 8 bases at J, with 14 bases in the middle. CDR3 region: CATSRVGGLGEKLFF. Here the CDR3 DNA reads TGTGCCACCAGCAGAGTTGGCGGCCTTGGAGAAAAACTGTTTTTT.

The chain links TRBV27 to TRBJ2-3; D possibly corresponds to TRBD2 (6 bases). This CDR3 region has 16 residues. The germline V and J ends were trimmed by 0 bases and 2 bases, with 12 bases remaining between them. The germline V gene has CDR1 MNHEY and CDR2 SMNVEV (reference sequence). Here the CDR3 DNA reads TGTGCCAGCAGTTTATCGGGCGGGACCCCCACAGATACGCAGTATTTT. This codes for CASSLSGGTPTDTQYF.

This sequence joins TRBV19 and TRBJ2-1, with 9 bases aligning to TRBD1. CDR3 size: 16 residues. V shed 4 bases and J 7 bases; nucleotides not matched to a gene: 11. The germline V gene has CDR1 LNHDA and CDR2 SQIVND (reference sequence). This chain's CDR3 is CASSTPLTGTGNEQFF. The CDR3 bases are TGTGCCAGTAGTACCCCCCTTACCGGGACAGGGAATGAGCAGTTCTTC.

This clone has more than one count but fewer than ten. The chain employs TRBV30 and TRBJ1-3; D not resolved. This CDR3 comprises 13 residues. V was shortened by 4 bases and J by 2 bases, with 9 bases between the two germline ends. Per germline, CDR1 GTSNPN and CDR2 SVGIG (reference sequence). CDR3 DNA: TGTGCCTGGAACCCCACGGCTGGAAACACCATATATTTT. The encoded protein is CAWNPTAGNTIYF.

This clone was seen once. The chain recombines TRBV18 with TRBJ1-2, with D tentatively TRBD1 (5 bases). The CDR3 has 14 amino acids. Between the trimmed V and J ends, which lost 3 bases and 4 bases, there was a span of 12 bases. CDR1 KGHSH and CDR2 LQKENI come from the germline V gene. The CDR3 is CASSPPAGGYGYTF. CDR3 in DNA: TGTGCCAGCTCACCGCCCGCCGGGGGCTATGGCTACACCTTC.

This clone is a singleton in its sample. The chain is built from TRBV2 and TRBJ2-5, with TRBD1 matching 8 bases. Germline CDR1 SNHLY, CDR2 FYNNEI. V shed 7 bases, J shed 0 bases, and the junction held 7 bases outside the gene matches. The CDR3 has 15 residues. CDR3 DNA sequence: TGTGCCAGCACGAGTAGGACAGGGTACCAAGAGACCCAGTACTTC. This codes for CASTSRTGYQETQYF. Together with reference TRBV2 and TRBJ2-5, the CDR3 gives the full variable domain: EPEVTQTPSHQVTQMGQEVILRCVPISNHLYFYWYRQILGQKVEFLVSFYNNEISEKSEIFDDQFSVERPDGSNFTLKIRSTKLEDSAMYFCASTSRTGYQETQYFGPGTRLLVL.

V usage is TRBV6-5 and J usage is TRBJ2-3; TRBD2 agrees at 9 bases. CDR3 size: 16 residues. The junction had 4 bases not matched to a gene; V was cut back by 2 bases and J by 1 base. CDR1 MNHEY and CDR2 SVGAGI come from the germline V gene. CDR3 nucleotides: TGTGCCAGCAGTTACCAAGCGGGAGGCCGCACAGATACGCAGTATTTT. Translated, it gives CASSYQAGGRTDTQYF.

The chain uses TRBV1 and TRBJ2-7; TRBD2, the table's D call, was not compared with the DNA. TRBV1 is marked as a pseudogene. The CDR3 extends over 11 amino acids. The CDR3 sequence is CPTSVTYEQYF. The CDR3 DNA reads as TGCCCTACTTCGGTTACCTACGAGCAGTACTTC.

J is TRBJ1-5 and V is TRBV2; maybe TRBD1 (6 bases). Deletions cut 3 bases from V and 7 bases from J, with 13 bases between. The CDR3 is made up of 14 amino acids. Germline CDR1 is SNHLY and CDR2 is FYNNEI. The chain's CDR3 is CASSDHREGQPQHF. The CDR3 nucleotides read TGTGCCAGCAGTGATCACAGGGAAGGCCAGCCCCAGCATTTT.